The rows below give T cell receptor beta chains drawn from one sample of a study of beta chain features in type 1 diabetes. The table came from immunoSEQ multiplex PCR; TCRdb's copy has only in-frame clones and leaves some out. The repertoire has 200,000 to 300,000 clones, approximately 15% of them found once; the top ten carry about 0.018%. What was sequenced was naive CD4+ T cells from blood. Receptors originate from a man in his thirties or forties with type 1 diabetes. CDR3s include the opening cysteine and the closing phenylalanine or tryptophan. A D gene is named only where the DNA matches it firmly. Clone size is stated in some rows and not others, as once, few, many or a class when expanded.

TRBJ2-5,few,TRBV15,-,CATSSGRQGLETQYF,TGTGCCACCAGCTCCGGTCGTCAGGGGCTAGAGACCCAGTACTTC
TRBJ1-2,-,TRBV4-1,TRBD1,CASSQKAQPGTGTNYGYTF,TGCGCCAGCAGCCAAAAGGCCCAACCCGGGACAGGGACCAACTATGGCTACACCTTC
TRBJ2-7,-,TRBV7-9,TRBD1,CASSLGTGGTYEQYF,TGTGCCAGCAGCCTTGGGACAGGCGGAACCTACGAGCAGTACTTC
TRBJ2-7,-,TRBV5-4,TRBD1,CASSPRDRPYEQYF,TGTGCCAGCAGCCCACGGGACAGGCCCTACGAGCAGTACTTC
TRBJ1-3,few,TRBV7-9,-,CASSLVTGSGNTIYF,TGTGCCAGCAGCTTAGTTACCGGCTCTGGAAACACCATATATTTT
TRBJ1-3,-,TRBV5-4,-,CASSWPAGNTIYF,TGTGCCAGCAGCTGGCCTGCTGGAAACACCATATATTTT
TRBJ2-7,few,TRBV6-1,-,CASSEITGYEQYF,TGTGCCAGCAGTGAAATAACAGGCTACGAGCAGTACTTC
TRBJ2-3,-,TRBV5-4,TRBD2,CASSHPGTSGVDTQYF,TGTGCCAGCAGCCACCCCGGGACTAGCGGCGTAGATACGCAGTATTTT
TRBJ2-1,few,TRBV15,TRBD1,CATSGGTGGYNEQFF,TGTGCCACCAGCGGAGGGACAGGGGGCTACAATGAGCAGTTCTTC
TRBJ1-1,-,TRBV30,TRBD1,CAWTYRQGEAFF,TGTGCCTGGACTTATAGACAGGGTGAAGCTTTCTTT
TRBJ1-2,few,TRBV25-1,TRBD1,CASSEPGQGAYGYTF,TGTGCCAGCAGTGAACCGGGACAGGGGGCTTATGGCTACACCTTC
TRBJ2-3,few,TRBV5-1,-,CASSPSAPGGRTDTQYF,TGCGCCAGCAGCCCCTCGGCCCCGGGGGGCAGGACAGATACGCAGTATTTT
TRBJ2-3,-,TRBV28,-,CASSFGTPSTDTQYF,TGTGCCAGCAGTTTTGGGACACCTAGCACAGATACGCAGTATTTT
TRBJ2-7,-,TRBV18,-,CASSPARADEQYF,TGTGCCAGCTCACCTGCCAGGGCCGACGAGCAGTACTTC
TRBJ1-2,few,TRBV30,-,CAWSASNRHGYTF,TGTGCCTGGAGTGCGAGTAACCGCCATGGCTACACCTTC
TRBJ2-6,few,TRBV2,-,CASTGIRSGANVLTF,TGTGCCAGCACAGGGATCAGGTCTGGGGCCAACGTCCTGACTTTC
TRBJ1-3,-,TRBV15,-,CATSRDPGKSGNTIYF,TGTGCCACCAGCAGAGATCCAGGGAAGTCTGGAAACACCATATATTTT
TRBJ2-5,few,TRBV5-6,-,CASSFVGAGETQYF,TGTGCCAGCAGCTTTGTGGGGGCTGGGGAGACCCAGTACTTC
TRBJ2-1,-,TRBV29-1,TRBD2,CSVRTSKNNEQFF,TGCAGCGTCCGGACTAGCAAGAACAATGAGCAGTTCTTC
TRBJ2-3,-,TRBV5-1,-,CASSGTKGPSTDTQYF,TGCGCCAGCAGCGGAACCAAGGGGCCCAGCACAGATACGCAGTATTTT
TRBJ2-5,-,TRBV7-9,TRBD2,CASRGLAGGQETQYF,TGTGCCAGCAGGGGACTAGCGGGGGGACAAGAGACCCAGTACTTC
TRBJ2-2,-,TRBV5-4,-,CASSLGRSTGELFF,TGTGCCAGCAGCTTGGGCAGGTCGACCGGGGAGCTGTTTTTT
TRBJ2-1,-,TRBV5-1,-,CASSLPGNEQFF,TGCGCCAGCAGCTTGCCGGGAAATGAGCAGTTCTTC
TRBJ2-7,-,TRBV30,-,CASDTGSYEQYF,TGTGCCTCTGACACGGGATCCTACGAGCAGTACTTC
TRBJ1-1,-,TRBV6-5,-,CASKREGLNTEAFF,TGTGCCAGCAAACGGGAGGGCTTGAACACTGAAGCTTTCTTT
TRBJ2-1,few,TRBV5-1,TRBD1,CASRGGTGTHEQFF,TGCGCCAGCAGGGGTGGGACAGGGACCCATGAGCAGTTCTTC
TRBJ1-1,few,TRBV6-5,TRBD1,CASLGQGEAFF,TGTGCCAGCTTGGGACAGGGTGAAGCTTTCTTT
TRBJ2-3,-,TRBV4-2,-,CASSQESLPTDTQYF,TGTGCCAGCAGCCAAGAATCACTACCCACAGATACGCAGTATTTT
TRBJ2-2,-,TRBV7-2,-,CASSPGFTGELFF,TGTGCCAGCAGCCCCGGTTTTACCGGGGAGCTGTTTTTT
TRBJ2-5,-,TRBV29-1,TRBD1,CSVHGTGVMEGQETQYF,TGCAGCGTGCACGGGACAGGGGTTATGGAAGGCCAAGAGACCCAGTACTTC
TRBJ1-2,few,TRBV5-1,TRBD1,CASSATGAGGYTF,TGCGCCAGCAGCGCGACAGGGGCGGGCGGCTACACCTTC
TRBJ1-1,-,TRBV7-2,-,CASSLAGALNTEAFF,TGTGCCAGCAGCTTAGCAGGGGCGTTAAACACTGAAGCTTTCTTT
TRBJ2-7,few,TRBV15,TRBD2,CATSRDSPGTTRSYEQYF,TGTGCCACCAGCAGAGATTCCCCCGGGACTACCCGATCCTACGAGCAGTACTTC
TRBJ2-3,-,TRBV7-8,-,CASSPRDTSTDTQYF,TGTGCCAGCAGCCCTCGGGACACCTCCACAGATACGCAGTATTTT
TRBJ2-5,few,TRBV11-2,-,CASSLGLQETQYF,TGTGCCAGCAGCTTAGGTCTACAAGAGACCCAGTACTTC